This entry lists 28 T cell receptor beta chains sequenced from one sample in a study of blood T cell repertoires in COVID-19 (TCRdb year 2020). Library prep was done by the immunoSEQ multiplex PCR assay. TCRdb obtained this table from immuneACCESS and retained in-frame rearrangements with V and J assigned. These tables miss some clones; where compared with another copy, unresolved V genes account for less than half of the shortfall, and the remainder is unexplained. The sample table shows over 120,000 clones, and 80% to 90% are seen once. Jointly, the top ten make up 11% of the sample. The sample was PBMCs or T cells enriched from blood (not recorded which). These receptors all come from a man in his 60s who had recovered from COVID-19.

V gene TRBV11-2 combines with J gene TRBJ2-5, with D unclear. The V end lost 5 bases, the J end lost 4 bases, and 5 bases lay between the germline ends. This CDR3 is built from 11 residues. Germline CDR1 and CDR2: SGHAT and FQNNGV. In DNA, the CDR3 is TGTGCCAGCAGCCTCGGAGAGACCCAGTACTTC. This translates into CASSLGETQYF.

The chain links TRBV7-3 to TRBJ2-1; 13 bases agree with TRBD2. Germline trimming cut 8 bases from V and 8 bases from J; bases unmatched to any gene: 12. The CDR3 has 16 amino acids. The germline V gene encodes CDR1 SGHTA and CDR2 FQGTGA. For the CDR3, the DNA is TGTGCCAGCCGTGTGACTAGCGGGAGGATCGGCGATGAGCAGTTCTTC. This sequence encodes CASRVTSGRIGDEQFF. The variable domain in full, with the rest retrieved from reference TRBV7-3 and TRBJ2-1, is GAGVSQTPSNKVTEKGKYVELRCDPISGHTALYWYRQSLGQGPEFLIYFQGTGAADDSGLPNDRFFAVRPEGSVSTLKIQRTERGDSAVYLCASRVTSGRIGDEQFFGPGTRLTVL.

CDR3 region: CASSLRTSGYNEQFF. The CDR3 DNA is TGTGCCAGCAGTTTAAGGACTAGCGGTTACAATGAGCAGTTCTTC. The genes are TRBV27 and TRBJ2-1; TRBD2 agrees at 10 bases. Trimming removed 2 bases from V and 4 bases from J; junction bases left unmatched: 2. The CDR3 has 15 amino acids. CDR1 and CDR2 from the germline V gene are MNHEY and SMNVEV (reference sequence).

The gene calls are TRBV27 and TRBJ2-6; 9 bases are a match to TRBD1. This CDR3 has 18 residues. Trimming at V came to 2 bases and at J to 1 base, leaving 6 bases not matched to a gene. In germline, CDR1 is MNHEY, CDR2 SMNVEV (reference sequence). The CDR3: CASSLLGTGFSGANVLTF. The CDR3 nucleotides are TGTGCCAGCAGTTTACTCGGGACAGGGTTTTCTGGGGCCAACGTCCTGACTTTC.

CDR3 residues: CASTETGTLYGYTF. The CDR3 DNA follows: TGTGCCAGCACGGAGACAGGGACCTTGTATGGCTACACCTTC. The chain couples TRBV28 to TRBJ1-2, with 7 bases that match TRBD1. V was pared by 7 bases and J by 5 bases, with 10 bases of the junction left unmatched. The CDR3 covers 14 residues. The V gene's germline CDR1 is MDHEN and CDR2 SYDVKM.

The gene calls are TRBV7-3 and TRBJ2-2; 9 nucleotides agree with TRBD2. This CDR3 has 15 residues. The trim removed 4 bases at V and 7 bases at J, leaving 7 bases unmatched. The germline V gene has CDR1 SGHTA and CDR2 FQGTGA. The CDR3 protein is CASSSTGTSIGELFF. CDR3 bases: TGTGCCAGCAGCTCCACCGGGACTAGCATCGGGGAGCTGTTTTTT.

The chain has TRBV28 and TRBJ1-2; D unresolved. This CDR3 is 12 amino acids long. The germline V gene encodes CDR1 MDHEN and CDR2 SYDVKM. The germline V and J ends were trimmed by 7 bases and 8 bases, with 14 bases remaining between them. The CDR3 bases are TGTGCCAGCACTCACTTGCAGGCCGGCTACACCTTC. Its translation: CASTHLQAGYTF.

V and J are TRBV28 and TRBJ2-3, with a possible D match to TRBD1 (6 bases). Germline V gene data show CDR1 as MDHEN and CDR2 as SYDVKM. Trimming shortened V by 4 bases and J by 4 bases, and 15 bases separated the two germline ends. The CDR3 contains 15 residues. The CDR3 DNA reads TGTGCCAGCAGTTCCAGGACAGATCTCCCAGATACGCAGTATTTT. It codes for CASSSRTDLPDTQYF.

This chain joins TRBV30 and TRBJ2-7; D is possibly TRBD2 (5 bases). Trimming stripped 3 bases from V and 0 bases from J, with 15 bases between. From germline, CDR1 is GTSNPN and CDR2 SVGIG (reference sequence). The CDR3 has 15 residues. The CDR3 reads CAWSKRASISYEQYF. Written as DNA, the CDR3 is TGTGCCTGGAGCAAAAGGGCTAGCATCTCCTACGAGCAGTACTTC.

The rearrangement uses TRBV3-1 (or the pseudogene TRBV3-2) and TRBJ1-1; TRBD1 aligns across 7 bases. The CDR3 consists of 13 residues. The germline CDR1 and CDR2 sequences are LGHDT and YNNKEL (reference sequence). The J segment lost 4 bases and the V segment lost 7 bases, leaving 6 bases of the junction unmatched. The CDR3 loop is CASNNQGGTEAFF. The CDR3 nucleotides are TGTGCCAGCAACAATCAGGGGGGCACTGAAGCTTTCTTT.

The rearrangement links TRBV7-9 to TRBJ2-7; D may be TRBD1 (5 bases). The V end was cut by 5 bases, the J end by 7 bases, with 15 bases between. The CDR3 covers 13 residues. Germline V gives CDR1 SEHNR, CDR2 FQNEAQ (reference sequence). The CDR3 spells CASSPFNRGEQYF. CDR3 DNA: TGTGCCAGCAGCCCCTTTAATAGGGGAGAGCAGTACTTC.

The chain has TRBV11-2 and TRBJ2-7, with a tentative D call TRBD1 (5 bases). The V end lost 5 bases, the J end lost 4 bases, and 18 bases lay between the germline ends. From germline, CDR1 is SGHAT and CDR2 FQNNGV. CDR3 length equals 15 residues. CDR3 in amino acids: CASSDPIGALYEQYF. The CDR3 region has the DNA TGTGCCAGCAGCGACCCAATTGGGGCATTATACGAGCAGTACTTC.

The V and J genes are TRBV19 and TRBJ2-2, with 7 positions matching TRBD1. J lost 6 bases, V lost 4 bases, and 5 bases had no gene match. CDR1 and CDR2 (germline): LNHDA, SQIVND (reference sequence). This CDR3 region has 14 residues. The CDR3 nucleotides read TGTGCCAGTAGTACCCCTCAGGGGGCCGGGGAGCTGTTTTTT. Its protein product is CASSTPQGAGELFF.

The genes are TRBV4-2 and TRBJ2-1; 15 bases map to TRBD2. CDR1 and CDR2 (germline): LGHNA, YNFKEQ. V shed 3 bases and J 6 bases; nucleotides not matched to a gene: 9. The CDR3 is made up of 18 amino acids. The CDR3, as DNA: TGTGCCAGCAGCCAGGCTGGACTAGCGGGAGGGTATACCAATGAGCAGTTCTTC. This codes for CASSQAGLAGGYTNEQFF.

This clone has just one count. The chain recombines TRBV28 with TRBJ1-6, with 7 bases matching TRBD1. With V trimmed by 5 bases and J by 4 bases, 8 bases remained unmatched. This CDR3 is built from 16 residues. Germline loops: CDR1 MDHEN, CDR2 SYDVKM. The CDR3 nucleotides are TGTGCCAGCAGTCCCCGACAGGGTGGGTATAATTCACCCCTCCACTTT. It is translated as CASSPRQGGYNSPLHF.

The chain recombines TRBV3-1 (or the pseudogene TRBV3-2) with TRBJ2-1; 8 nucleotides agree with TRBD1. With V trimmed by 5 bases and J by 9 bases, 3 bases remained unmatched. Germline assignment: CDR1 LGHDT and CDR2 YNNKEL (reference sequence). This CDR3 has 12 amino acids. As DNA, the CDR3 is TGTGCCAGCAGCAGGACAGGGTTTGAGCAGTTCTTC. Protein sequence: CASSRTGFEQFF.

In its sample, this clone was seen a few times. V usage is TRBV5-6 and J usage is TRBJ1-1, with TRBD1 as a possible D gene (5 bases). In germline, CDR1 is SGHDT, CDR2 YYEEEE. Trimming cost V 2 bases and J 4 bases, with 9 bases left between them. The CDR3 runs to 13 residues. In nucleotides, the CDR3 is TGTGCCAGCAGCTTTGGGGGAGGCACTGAAGCTTTCTTT. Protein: CASSFGGGTEAFF.

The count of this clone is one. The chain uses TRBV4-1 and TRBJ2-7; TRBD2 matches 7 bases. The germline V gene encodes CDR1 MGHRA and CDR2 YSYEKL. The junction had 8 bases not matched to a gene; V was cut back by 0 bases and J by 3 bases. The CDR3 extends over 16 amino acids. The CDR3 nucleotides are TGCGCCAGCAGCCAAGACCGTGGGCTAGCGGACTACGAGCAGTACTTC. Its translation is CASSQDRGLADYEQYF.

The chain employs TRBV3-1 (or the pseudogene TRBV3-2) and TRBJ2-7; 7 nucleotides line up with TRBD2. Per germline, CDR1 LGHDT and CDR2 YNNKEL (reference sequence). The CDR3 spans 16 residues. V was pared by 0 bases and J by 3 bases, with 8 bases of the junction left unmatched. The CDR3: CASSQDMGLADYEQYF. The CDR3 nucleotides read TGTGCCAGCAGCCAAGATATGGGGCTAGCGGACTACGAGCAGTACTTC.

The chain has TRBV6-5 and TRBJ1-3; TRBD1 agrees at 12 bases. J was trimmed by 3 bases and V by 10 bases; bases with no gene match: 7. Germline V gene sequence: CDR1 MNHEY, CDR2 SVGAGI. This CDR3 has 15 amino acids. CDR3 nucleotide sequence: TGTGCCACGGGACAGGGGGCGACGGATGGAAACACCATATATTTT. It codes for CATGQGATDGNTIYF.

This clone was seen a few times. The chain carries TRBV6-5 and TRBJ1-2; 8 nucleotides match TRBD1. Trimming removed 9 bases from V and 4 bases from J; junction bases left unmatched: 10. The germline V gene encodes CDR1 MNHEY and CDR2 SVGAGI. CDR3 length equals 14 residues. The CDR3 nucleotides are TGTGCCAGTCGAGGACAGGGAACAGTCTATGGCTACACCTTC. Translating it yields CASRGQGTVYGYTF.

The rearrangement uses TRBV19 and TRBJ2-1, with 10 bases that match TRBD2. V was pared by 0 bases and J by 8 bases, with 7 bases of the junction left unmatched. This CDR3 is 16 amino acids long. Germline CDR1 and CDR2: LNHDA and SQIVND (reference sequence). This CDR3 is CASSIDRLAGDHEQFF. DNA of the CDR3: TGTGCCAGTAGTATAGATCGGCTAGCGGGAGACCATGAGCAGTTCTTC.

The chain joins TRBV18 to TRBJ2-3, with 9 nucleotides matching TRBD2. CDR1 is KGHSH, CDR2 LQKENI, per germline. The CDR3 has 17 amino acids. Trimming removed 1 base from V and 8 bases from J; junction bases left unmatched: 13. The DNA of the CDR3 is TGTGCCAGCTCACCACTTAGACTAGCGGACTATCGAGGTACGCAGTATTTT. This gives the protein CASSPLRLADYRGTQYF.

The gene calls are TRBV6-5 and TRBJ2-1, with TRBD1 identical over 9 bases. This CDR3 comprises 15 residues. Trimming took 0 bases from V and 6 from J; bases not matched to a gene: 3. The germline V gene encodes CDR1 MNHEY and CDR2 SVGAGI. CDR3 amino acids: CASSYSGTGTNEQFF. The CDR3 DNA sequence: TGTGCCAGCAGTTACTCCGGGACAGGGACCAATGAGCAGTTCTTC.

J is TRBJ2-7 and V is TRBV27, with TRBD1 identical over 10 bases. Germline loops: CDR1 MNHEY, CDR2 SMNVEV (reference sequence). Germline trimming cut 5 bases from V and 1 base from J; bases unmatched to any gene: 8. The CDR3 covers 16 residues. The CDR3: CASSPGQGLGSYEQYF. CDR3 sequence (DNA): TGTGCCAGCAGTCCGGGACAGGGGTTGGGGTCCTACGAGCAGTACTTC.

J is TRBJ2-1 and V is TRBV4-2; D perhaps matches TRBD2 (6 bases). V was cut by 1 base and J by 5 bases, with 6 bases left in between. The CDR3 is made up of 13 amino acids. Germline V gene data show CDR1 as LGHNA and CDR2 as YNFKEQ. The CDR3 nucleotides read TGTGCCAGCAGCCAAGGGACTAACAATGAGCAGTTCTTC. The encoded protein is CASSQGTNNEQFF.

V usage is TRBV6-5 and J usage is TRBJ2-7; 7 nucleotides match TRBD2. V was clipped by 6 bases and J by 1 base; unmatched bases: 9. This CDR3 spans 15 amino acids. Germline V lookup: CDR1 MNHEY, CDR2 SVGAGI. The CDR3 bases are TGTGCCAGCAGGGTCGGCGGGGGTGGTTCCTACGAGCAGTACTTC. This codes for CASRVGGGGSYEQYF.

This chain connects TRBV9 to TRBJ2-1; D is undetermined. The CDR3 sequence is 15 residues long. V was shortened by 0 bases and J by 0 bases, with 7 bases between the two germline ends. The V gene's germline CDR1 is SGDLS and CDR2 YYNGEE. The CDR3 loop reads CASSVGGRSYNEQFF. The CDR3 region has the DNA TGTGCCAGCAGCGTAGGTGGGCGCTCCTACAATGAGCAGTTCTTC.